Listed here are 28 T cell receptor beta chains from one sample, sequenced in a study of blood T cells in healthy people across ages. The use of a sample-barcoded 5' primer and a J-beta primer mix characterized a second PCR of about 6 to 11 cycles. TCRdb called the 5' RACE reads again in MiXCR, with one record for every CDR3 protein. This table has approximately 1.5 million distinct CDR3 sequences, roughly 43% appearing once. The specimen was blood. All receptors derive from a woman aged 18-29 years in good health.

This clonotype was seen repeatedly, ten times or more. J is TRBJ2-3 and V is TRBV9; D is undetermined. The CDR3 contains 14 residues. Germline V CDR1 and CDR2: SGDLS, YYNGEE. V was shortened by 3 bases and J by 3 bases, with 11 bases between the two germline ends. This CDR3 reads CASSGEVSTDTQYF. DNA for the CDR3: TGTGCCAGCAGCGGAGAAGTTTCGACAGATACGCAGTATTTT.

The sample holds one count of this clonotype. The CDR3 here is CASSSASGTAHEQYF. CDR3 bases: TGCGCCAGCAGCTCAGCTAGCGGGACCGCCCACGAGCAGTACTTC. The rearrangement uses TRBV5-1 and TRBJ2-5; the match to TRBD2 covers 9 bases. With the DNA end fitting TRBJ2-7 better, the J assignment may be wrong. CDR3 length equals 15 residues. The V gene's germline CDR1 is SGHRS and CDR2 YFSETQ.

This clonotype has only a few counts. The chain links TRBV25-1 to TRBJ1-4; a weak D match, TRBD1 (6 bases). Looked up from germline, CDR1 is MGHDK and CDR2 is SYGVNS. V gave up 2 bases and J gave up 5 bases, with 15 bases separating them. The CDR3 totals 16 residues. CDR3: CASSEVRSRGNEKLFF. The CDR3 DNA reads as TGTGCCAGCAGTGAAGTACGGAGCAGGGGCAATGAAAAACTGTTTTTT.

This chain's CDR3 is CASSPRTGGVYNEQYF. CDR3 coding DNA: TGTGCCAGCAGTCCCCGGACAGGGGGGGTCTACAATGAGCAGTACTTC. The chain joins TRBV12-3 or TRBV12-4 to TRBJ2-7; 10 bases align to TRBD1. The V gene end was trimmed by 5 bases and the J gene end by 7 bases; junction bases not matched to a gene: 14. This CDR3 has 16 amino acids.

V and J are TRBV6-2 or TRBV6-3 and TRBJ2-1, with D perhaps TRBD2 (7 bases). Germline V gene sequence: CDR1 MNHEY, CDR2 SVGEGT. The V end lost 6 bases, the J end lost 7 bases, and 37 bases lay between the germline ends. This CDR3 is 21 amino acids long. The CDR3 here is CASSPSGKLGGLPYNENEQFF. The CDR3 DNA follows: TGTGCCAGCAGCCCTAGCGGTAAACTGGGGGGCCTACCATACAATGAAAATGAGCAGTTCTTC.

V gene TRBV24-1 combines with J gene TRBJ2-5, with 7 nucleotides matching TRBD2. CDR1 KGHDR and CDR2 SFDVKD come from the germline V gene. The trim removed 4 bases at V and 11 bases at J, leaving 9 bases unmatched. CDR3 length: 13 amino acids. CDR3 loop: CATSDPYAREQYF. For the CDR3, the DNA is TGTGCCACCAGTGACCCGTATGCGCGGGAGCAGTACTTC.

This rearrangement joins TRBV24-1 to TRBJ2-2; no reliable D call. The V and J ends lost 4 bases and 0 bases respectively, with 14 bases between them. The germline gives CDR1 KGHDR, CDR2 SFDVKD. The CDR3 sequence is 17 residues long. CDR3 DNA: TGTGCCACCAGTGACCTACCGGAGAGCCCGAACACCGGGGAGCTGTTTTTT. This codes for CATSDLPESPNTGELFF.

On this clonotype: Its ends do not fully match the called genes, so a read error is possible. CDR3 coding DNA: TGTGCCAGCACCCTGGGGGAGACAGCCCGTATCTTC. This translates into CASTLGETARIF. The J gene is TRBJ2-1, the V gene TRBV12-3 or TRBV12-4, with D possibly called TRBD1 or TRBD2 (5 bases each). This CDR3 is 12 amino acids long.

The chain is built from TRBV7-2 and TRBJ1-1; 7 nucleotides agree with TRBD1. CDR1 and CDR2 from the germline V gene are SGHTA and FQGNSA. The V segment lost 2 bases and the J segment 7 bases; nucleotides outside the gene matches: 13. The CDR3 loop spans 16 amino acids. CDR3 region: CASSLLVGGLVVEAFF. CDR3 coding DNA: TGTGCCAGCAGCTTATTGGTAGGGGGCCTCGTCGTTGAAGCTTTCTTT. The full variable domain, its missing parts supplied by reference TRBV7-2 and TRBJ1-1, is GAGVSQSPSNKVTEKGKDVELRCDPISGHTALYWYRQSLGQGLEFLIYFQGNSAPDKSGLPSDRFSAERTGGSVSTLTIQRTQQEDSAVYLCASSLLVGGLVVEAFFGQGTRLTVV.

The rearrangement joins TRBV2 to TRBJ1-1; no clear D gene. Germline CDR1 and CDR2: SNHLY and FYNNEI. V lost 8 bases and J 0 bases, leaving 13 bases between the germline ends. The CDR3 totals 14 residues. Here the CDR3 DNA reads TGTGCCAGCGACGTGGGCGACTTGAACACTGAAGCTTTCTTT. This translates into CASDVGDLNTEAFF.

Regarding this clonotype: The junction departs from the called germline gene at one end, perhaps through a read error. The rearrangement joins TRBV6-2 or TRBV6-3 to TRBJ2-7; 7 positions match TRBD1. The CDR3 loop spans 13 amino acids. Germline V lookup: CDR1 MNHEY, CDR2 SVGEGT. As DNA, the CDR3 is TGTGCCAGCACCCAGACAGGGACCTACGTGCAGTACTTC. Amino acids: CASTQTGTYVQYF.

This clonotype showed up just a few times. The CDR3 coding sequence is TGTGCCAGCAGCTTAGCTCTAGCGGGGGGTTCCACCTACGAGCAGTACTTC. It yields the protein CASSLALAGGSTYEQYF. The rearrangement joins TRBV7-2 to TRBJ2-7, with 11 bases identical to TRBD2. CDR3 length equals 17 residues. The J segment lost 2 bases and the V segment lost 0 bases, leaving 6 bases of the junction unmatched. The germline gives CDR1 SGHTA, CDR2 FQGNSA.

This chain connects TRBV7-2 to TRBJ2-3, with D possibly being TRBD2 (7 bases). This CDR3 is 15 amino acids long. The germline CDR1 and CDR2 sequences are SGHTA and FQGNSA. V lost 5 bases, J lost 4 bases, and 16 bases lay in between. The CDR3 nucleotides read TGTGCCAGCAGCCTGGGAGGGGGGGAGCCAGATACGCAGTATTTT. This codes for CASSLGGGEPDTQYF.

V usage is TRBV4-1 and J usage is TRBJ2-5; 7 bases align to TRBD2. The CDR3 consists of 14 residues. Germline CDR1 reads MGHRA; CDR2 reads YSYEKL. The J segment lost 2 bases and the V segment lost 2 bases, leaving 2 bases of the junction unmatched. The CDR3 reads CASSQSGVQETQYF. The CDR3, as DNA: TGCGCCAGCAGCCAAAGCGGGGTGCAAGAGACCCAGTACTTC.

This chain joins TRBV7-9 and TRBJ2-7, with 7 bases matching TRBD2. Per germline, CDR1 SEHNR and CDR2 FQNEAQ (reference sequence). The V gene end was trimmed by 4 bases and the J gene end by 7 bases; junction bases not matched to a gene: 13. The CDR3 has 15 residues. The CDR3 here is CASSSTSSSYNEQYF. DNA of the CDR3: TGTGCCAGCAGCTCGACTAGCAGCTCCTACAATGAGCAGTACTTC. Looking up the rest from reference TRBV7-9 and TRBJ2-7 gives the full variable domain: DTGVSQNPRHKITKRGQNVTFRCDPISEHNRLYWYRQTLGQGPEFLTYFQNEAQLEKSRLLSDRFSAERPKGSFSTLEIQRTEQGDSAMYLCASSSTSSSYNEQYFGPGTRLTVT.

The chain couples TRBV20-1 to TRBJ1-5, with TRBD1 identical over 7 bases. The CDR3 has 14 amino acids. CDR1 and CDR2 (germline): DFQATT, SNEGSKA (reference sequence). Unmatched junction bases numbered 8, after V lost 3 bases and J lost 6 bases. CDR3 sequence reads: CSARPTGTTQPQHF. The CDR3 coding sequence is TGCAGTGCTAGGCCGACAGGGACGACTCAGCCCCAGCATTTT.

The genes are TRBV7-9 and TRBJ2-1, with 8 bases lining up with TRBD2. The CDR3 has 15 amino acids. The V and J ends lost 5 bases and 0 bases, in that order; junction bases with no gene match: 3. CDR1 SEHNR and CDR2 FQNEAQ come from the germline V gene (reference sequence). CDR3 amino acids: CASSPSGYSYNEQFF. DNA for the CDR3: TGTGCCAGCAGCCCTAGCGGGTACTCCTACAATGAGCAGTTCTTC.

The V and J genes are TRBV3-1 and TRBJ2-1, with 12 positions matching TRBD2. The V and J ends lost 3 bases and 10 bases, in that order; junction bases with no gene match: 10. The germline CDR1 and CDR2 sequences are LGHDT and YNNKEL (reference sequence). The CDR3 is made up of 16 amino acids. The CDR3 nucleotides are TGTGCCAGCAGCCAGGGAGGACTAGCGGGATTTTACGAGCAGTTCTTC. It yields the protein CASSQGGLAGFYEQFF.

This rearrangement joins TRBV12-3 or TRBV12-4 to TRBJ1-2; possibly TRBD1 for D (5 bases). V was pared by 2 bases and J by 7 bases, with 11 bases between. The CDR3 contains 13 residues. CDR3 sequence reads: CASSLPGRVGYTF. In DNA, the CDR3 is TGTGCCAGCAGTTTACCCGGCAGGGTTGGCTACACCTTC.

The gene calls are TRBV29-1 and TRBJ1-1; weak D call: TRBD1 (5 bases). With 7 bases removed from V and 1 base from J, the gap between germline ends came to 16 bases. CDR1 and CDR2 from the germline V gene are SQVTM and ANQGSEA. The CDR3 runs to 14 residues. In nucleotides, the CDR3 is TGCAGCGGTAGGCCGGGACGGGAGAACACTGAAGCTTTCTTT. Translating it yields CSGRPGRENTEAFF.

Points on this clonotype: Germline is not matched at one junction end, which may reflect a read error. The chain has TRBV6-2 or TRBV6-3 and TRBJ2-7; D ambiguous. There are 17 residues in the CDR3. CDR1 is MNHEY and CDR2 is SVGEGT in the germline V gene. In nucleotides, the CDR3 is TGTGCCAGCAACGGTCAGAGAAACCCTCCGCGTTCCTACGGGCAGTACTTC. Encoded protein: CASNGQRNPPRSYGQYF.

V usage is TRBV9 and J usage is TRBJ1-2; D is unresolved. The CDR3 extends over 13 amino acids. Germline V gene lookup returns CDR1 SGDLS and CDR2 YYNGEE. Trimming shortened V by 2 bases and J by 1 base, and 6 bases separated the two germline ends. CDR3 protein: CASSVGNNYGYTF. CDR3 DNA sequence: TGTGCCAGCAGCGTCGGTAATAACTATGGCTACACCTTC.

This clonotype was counted only a few times. This rearrangement joins TRBV2 to TRBJ2-1; the D is unclear. The CDR3 is 11 amino acids. Trimming left V 9 bases short and J 4 bases short, with 7 bases between. Germline assignment: CDR1 SNHLY and CDR2 FYNNEI. The CDR3 sequence: CARGLYNEQFF. The CDR3 nucleotides are TGTGCCAGAGGGCTATACAATGAGCAGTTCTTC.

CDR3 amino acids: CATSDLIPSANTGELFF. DNA for the CDR3: TGTGCCACCAGTGATTTGATCCCAAGCGCGAACACCGGGGAGCTGTTTTTT. V is TRBV24-1 and J is TRBJ2-2, with D uncertain. CDR3 length: 17 amino acids. Trimming cost V 0 bases and J 0 bases, with 10 bases left between them. Germline-derived CDR1 and CDR2 are KGHDR and SFDVKD.

The gene calls are TRBV20-1 and TRBJ2-1, with TRBD2 matching 11 bases. This CDR3 has 15 residues. The ends lost 3 bases at V and 0 bases at J; junction bases unmatched: 1. The germline V gene has CDR1 DFQATT and CDR2 SNEGSKA (reference sequence). The CDR3: CSASSGRASYNEQFF. The CDR3 DNA reads TGCAGTGCTAGTAGCGGGAGGGCCTCCTACAATGAGCAGTTCTTC.

The chain employs TRBV12-3 or TRBV12-4 and TRBJ2-1, with 8 bases aligning to TRBD2. The CDR3 runs to 15 residues. With V trimmed by 7 bases and J by 4 bases, 9 bases remained unmatched. CDR3 in DNA: TGTGCCAGCACCTCTACTGGCGGGAGGTACAATGAGCAGTTCTTC. It translates to CASTSTGGRYNEQFF.

The CDR3 bases are TGCAGTGCTAGAGAGGGGAGCGTAGAGACTGAAGCTTTCTTT. This codes for CSAREGSVETEAFF. The genes are TRBV20-1 and TRBJ1-1, with D hard to call. The CDR3 contains 14 residues. Germline values: CDR1 DFQATT, CDR2 SNEGSKA (reference sequence). Trimming pared 0 bases from V and 5 bases from J, leaving 13 bases between.

For this clonotype: The germline gene is not matched at one end of the junction; a read error may be the cause. This chain uses TRBV7-2 with TRBJ2-7, with D possibly TRBD2 on 6 matching bases. The CDR3 is made up of 15 amino acids. Per germline, CDR1 SGHTA and CDR2 FQGNSA. The CDR3 nucleotides read TGTGTCAGCAGCTTTTTCCGGGACTTCCCCTACGAGCAGTACTTC. Translation gives CVSSFFRDFPYEQYF. The whole variable domain, remainder taken from reference TRBV7-2 and TRBJ2-7, is GAGVSQSPSNKVTEKGKDVELRCDPISGHTALYWYRQSLGQGLEFLIYFQGNSAPDKSGLPSDRFSAERTGGSVSTLTIQRTQQEDSAVYLCVSSFFRDFPYEQYFGPGTRLTVT.